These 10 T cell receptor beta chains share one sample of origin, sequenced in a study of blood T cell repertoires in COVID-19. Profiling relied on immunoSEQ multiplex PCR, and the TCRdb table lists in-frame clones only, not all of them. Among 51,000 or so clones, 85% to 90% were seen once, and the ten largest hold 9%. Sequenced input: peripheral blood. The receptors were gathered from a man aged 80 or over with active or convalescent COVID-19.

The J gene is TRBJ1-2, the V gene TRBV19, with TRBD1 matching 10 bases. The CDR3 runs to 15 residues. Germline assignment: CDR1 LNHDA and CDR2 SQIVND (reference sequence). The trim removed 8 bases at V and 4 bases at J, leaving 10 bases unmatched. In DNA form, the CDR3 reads TGTGCCAGTGGTACCGGGACAGGGGCGGTCTATGGCTACACCTTC. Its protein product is CASGTGTGAVYGYTF.

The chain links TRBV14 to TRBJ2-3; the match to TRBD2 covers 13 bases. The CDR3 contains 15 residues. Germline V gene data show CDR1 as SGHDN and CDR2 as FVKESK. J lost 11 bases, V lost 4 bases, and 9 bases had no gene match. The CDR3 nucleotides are TGTGCCAGCAGCCCCAGGACTAGCGGGAGAGTAAAGCAGTATTTT. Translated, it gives CASSPRTSGRVKQYF.

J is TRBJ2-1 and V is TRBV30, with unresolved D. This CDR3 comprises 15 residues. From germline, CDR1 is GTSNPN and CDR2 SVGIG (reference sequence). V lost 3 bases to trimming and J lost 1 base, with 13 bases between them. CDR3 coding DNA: TGTGCCTGGAGCCTCGACGGAGCTTCCTACAATGAGCAGTTCTTC. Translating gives CAWSLDGASYNEQFF.

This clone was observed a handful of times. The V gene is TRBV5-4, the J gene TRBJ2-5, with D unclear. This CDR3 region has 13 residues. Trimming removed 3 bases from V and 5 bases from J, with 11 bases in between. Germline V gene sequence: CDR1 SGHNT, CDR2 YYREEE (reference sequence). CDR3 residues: CASSYIPTETQYF. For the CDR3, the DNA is TGTGCCAGCAGCTACATACCAACGGAGACCCAGTACTTC.

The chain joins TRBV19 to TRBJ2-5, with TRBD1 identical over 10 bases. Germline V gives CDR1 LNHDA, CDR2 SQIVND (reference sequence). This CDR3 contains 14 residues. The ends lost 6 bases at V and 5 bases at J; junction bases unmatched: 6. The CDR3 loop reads CASSPGQGTETQYF. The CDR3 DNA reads TGTGCCAGTAGCCCGGGACAGGGGACGGAGACCCAGTACTTC.

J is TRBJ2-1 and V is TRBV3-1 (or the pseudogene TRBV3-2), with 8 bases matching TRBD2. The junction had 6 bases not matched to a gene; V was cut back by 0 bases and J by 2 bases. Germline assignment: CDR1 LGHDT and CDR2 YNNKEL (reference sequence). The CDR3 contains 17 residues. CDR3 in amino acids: CASSQDPTSGTYNEQFF. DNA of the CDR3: TGTGCCAGCAGCCAAGATCCCACTAGCGGCACCTACAATGAGCAGTTCTTC.

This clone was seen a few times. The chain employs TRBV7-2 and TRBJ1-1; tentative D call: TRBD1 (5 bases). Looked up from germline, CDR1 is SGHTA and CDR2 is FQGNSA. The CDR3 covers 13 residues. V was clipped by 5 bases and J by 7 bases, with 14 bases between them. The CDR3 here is CASSQLDRLEAFF. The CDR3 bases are TGTGCCAGCAGCCAATTAGACAGACTTGAAGCTTTCTTT.

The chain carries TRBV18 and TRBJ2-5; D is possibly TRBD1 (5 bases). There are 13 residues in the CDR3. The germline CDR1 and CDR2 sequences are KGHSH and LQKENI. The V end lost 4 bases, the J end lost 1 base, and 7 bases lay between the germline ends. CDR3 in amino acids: CASSQGSQETQYF. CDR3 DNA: TGTGCCAGCTCACAGGGGTCCCAAGAGACCCAGTACTTC.

The CDR3 here is CASSQRLAGPSYNEQFF. The CDR3 nucleotides read TGTGCCAGCAGCCAACGCCTCGCGGGTCCCTCCTACAATGAGCAGTTCTTC. This rearrangement joins TRBV4-2 to TRBJ2-1; weak D call: TRBD2 (5 bases). With 2 bases removed from V and 0 bases from J, the gap between germline ends came to 14 bases. The germline V gene encodes CDR1 LGHNA and CDR2 YNFKEQ. The CDR3 has 17 amino acids.

CDR3 sequence: CASRLTGFSNQPQHF. The CDR3 region has the DNA TGTGCCAGCAGATTGACAGGGTTTAGCAATCAGCCCCAGCATTTT. The V call is TRBV6-5, the J call TRBJ1-5; 7 bases map to TRBD1. The CDR3 spans 15 residues. Germline V CDR1 and CDR2: MNHEY, SVGAGI. With 6 bases clipped from V and 0 bases from J, the junction kept 5 bases outside the gene matches.